This T cell receptor beta chain was sequenced in a study of blood T cells in healthy people across ages. Study results and caveats: Those diversity estimates obtained from one million T cells were thought to be underestimates.

To note about this clonotype: Antigen specificity is unknown.

The second PCR ran about 6 to 12 cycles with a sample-barcoded 5' primer and J-beta primers. MiXCR, applied by TCRdb to the 5' RACE reads, yields one record per CDR3 protein. The sample carries nearly 800,000 distinct CDR3 sequences, 45% to 70% recorded once. The germline V gene has CDR1 DFQATT and CDR2 SNEGSKA (reference sequence). The CDR3 extends over 14 amino acids. The ends lost 3 bases at V and 5 bases at J; junction bases unmatched: 6. The clonotype comes from a man in his forties in good health. The chain is built from TRBV20-1 and TRBJ2-7, with 11 bases aligning to TRBD1. Sequences were obtained from blood. Here the CDR3 DNA reads TGCAGTGCTAGGAGGGACAGGGGGACTCACGAGCAGTACTTC. It specifies CSARRDRGTHEQYF.